This TCR beta chain was found in a study of blood T cell repertoires in COVID-19. Repertoires were generated with immunoSEQ multiplex PCR, while TCRdb's copy carries only in-frame clones and drops some. The data contain about 200,000 clones, approximately 82% of them singletons. J was trimmed by 0 bases and V by 5 bases; bases with no gene match: 8. Looked up from germline, CDR1 is SEHNR and CDR2 is FQNEAQ (reference sequence). This CDR3 contains 16 residues. The sequenced sample was PBMCs or T cells enriched from blood (not recorded which). The V call is TRBV7-9, the J call TRBJ1-2; 8 positions agree with TRBD1. This TCR was recovered from a middle-aged man who had recovered from COVID-19. CDR3 sequence (DNA): TGTGCCAGCAGCCCTCGGACAGGGTCGACTAACTATGGCTACACCTTC. This sequence encodes CASSPRTGSTNYGYTF.